This paragraph reports one TCR beta chain. Antigen specificity is unknown. The sample belongs to a study of T cells in Graves' hyperthyroidism and ophthalmopathy. Study background: It was at initial diagnosis, before any treatment, that peripheral blood was collected.

Study-wide points: Most thyroid clonotypes with frequency above 0.001 were detected in blood.

It was RNA transcripts that yielded the amplified TCR beta CDR3 regions. The HTBI primer set drove a first-round RT-PCR of the TCR CDR3. Each CDR3 protein is one row after TCRdb ran MiXCR on the multiplex PCR reads. Of 650,000 to 850,000 distinct CDR3 sequences in the sample, approximately 19% were seen once. Lactation, pregnancy, other autoimmune disease or uncontrolled infection led to exclusion of patients. It was 10 ml of fresh peripheral blood that supplied the PBMCs. The V gene lost 4 bases and the J gene lost 8 bases, with 23 bases spanning the gap. The CDR3 is made up of 16 amino acids. Germline lookup yields CDR1 MGHRA and CDR2 YSYEKL.

The V and J genes are TRBV4-1 and TRBJ1-2; D possibly corresponds to TRBD1 (5 bases). Sequencing was performed on blood. This TCR derives from a woman aged 45-60 years with Graves' hyperthyroidism that later progressed to Graves' ophthalmopathy. The CDR3 bases are TGCGCCAGCAGCCGTCCCCCCCCCGGACAATCCCAGGGCTACACCTTC. This codes for CASSRPPPGQSQGYTF.